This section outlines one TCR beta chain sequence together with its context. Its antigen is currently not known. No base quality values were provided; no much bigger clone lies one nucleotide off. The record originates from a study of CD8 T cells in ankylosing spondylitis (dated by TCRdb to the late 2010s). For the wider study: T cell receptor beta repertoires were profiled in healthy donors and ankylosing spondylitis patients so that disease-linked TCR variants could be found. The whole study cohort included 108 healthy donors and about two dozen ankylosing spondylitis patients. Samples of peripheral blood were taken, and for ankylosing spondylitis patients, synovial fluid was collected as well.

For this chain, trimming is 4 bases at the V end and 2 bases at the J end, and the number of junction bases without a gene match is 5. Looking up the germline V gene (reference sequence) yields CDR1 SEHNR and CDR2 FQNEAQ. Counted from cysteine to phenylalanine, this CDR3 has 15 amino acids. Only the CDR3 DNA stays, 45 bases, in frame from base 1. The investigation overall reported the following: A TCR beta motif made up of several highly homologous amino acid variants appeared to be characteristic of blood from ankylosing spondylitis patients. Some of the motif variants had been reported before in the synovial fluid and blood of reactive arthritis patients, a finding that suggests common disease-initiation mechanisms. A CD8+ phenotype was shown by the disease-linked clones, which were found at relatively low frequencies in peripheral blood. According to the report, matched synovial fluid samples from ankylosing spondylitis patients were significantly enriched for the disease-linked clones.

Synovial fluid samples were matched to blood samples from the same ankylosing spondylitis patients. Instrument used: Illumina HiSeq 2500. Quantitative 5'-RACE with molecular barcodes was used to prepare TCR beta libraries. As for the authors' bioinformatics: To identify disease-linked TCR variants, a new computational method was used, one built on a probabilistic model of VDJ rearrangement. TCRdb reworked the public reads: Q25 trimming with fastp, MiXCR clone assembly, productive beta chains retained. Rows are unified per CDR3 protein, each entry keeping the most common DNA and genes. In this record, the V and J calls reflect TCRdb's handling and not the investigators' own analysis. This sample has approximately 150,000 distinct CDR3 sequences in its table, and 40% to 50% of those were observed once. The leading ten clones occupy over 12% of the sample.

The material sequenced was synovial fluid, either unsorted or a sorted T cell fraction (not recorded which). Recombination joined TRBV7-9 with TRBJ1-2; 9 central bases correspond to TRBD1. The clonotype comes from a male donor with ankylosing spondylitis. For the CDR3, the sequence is CASSSRQGENYGYTF. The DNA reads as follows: TGTGCCAGCAGCTCCCGACAGGGGGAAAACTATGGCTACACCTTC.